The clone carrying this T cell receptor beta chain was counted a few times. Its antigen is as yet unknown. This sample is drawn from a study of T cells in Graves' hyperthyroidism and ophthalmopathy. Uncontrolled infection, other autoimmune disease, pregnancy or lactation disqualified patients from enrolment. V was pared by 2 bases and J by 1 base, with 8 bases between. CDR1 KGHSH and CDR2 LQKENI come from the germline V gene. The CDR3 has 14 residues. Whole-study findings and limits: Blood samples included most of the expanded thyroid clonotypes exceeding 0.001.

Amplified regions were TCR beta CDR3 sequences from RNA transcripts. First-round RT-PCR targeting the TCR CDR3 was performed with the HTBI primer set. Each CDR3 protein gets one entry after TCRdb re-called the multiplex PCR reads with MiXCR. The sample records around 280,000 distinct CDR3 sequences, roughly an eighth being singletons. Sequences were obtained from blood. This TCR came from a woman between 40 and 55 years old with Graves' hyperthyroidism. This sequence joins TRBV18 and TRBJ1-1; D ambiguous. The CDR3 here is CASSPNFSNTEAFF. CDR3 coding DNA: TGTGCCAGCTCACCAAATTTTTCGAACACTGAAGCTTTCTTT.